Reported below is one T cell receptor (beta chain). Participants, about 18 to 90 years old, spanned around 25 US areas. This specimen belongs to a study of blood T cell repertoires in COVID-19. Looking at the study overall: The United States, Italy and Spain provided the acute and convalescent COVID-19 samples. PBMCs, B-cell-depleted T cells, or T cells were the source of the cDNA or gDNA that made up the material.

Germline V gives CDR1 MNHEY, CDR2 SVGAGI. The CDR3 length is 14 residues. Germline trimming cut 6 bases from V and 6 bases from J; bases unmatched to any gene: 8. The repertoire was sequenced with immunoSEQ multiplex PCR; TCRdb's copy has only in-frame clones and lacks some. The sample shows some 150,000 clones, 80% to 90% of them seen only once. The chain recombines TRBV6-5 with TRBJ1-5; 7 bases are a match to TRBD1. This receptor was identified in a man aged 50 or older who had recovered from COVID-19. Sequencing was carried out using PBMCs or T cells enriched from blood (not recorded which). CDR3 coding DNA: TGTGCCAGCAGATTACAGGGGATCACTCAGCCCCAGCATTTT. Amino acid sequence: CASRLQGITQPQHF.